The present T cell receptor (beta chain) was sequenced within a study of T cells after posttransplantation cyclophosphamide. Findings and limits, study-wide: TRB overlap between skin or GI tissue T cells and blood was limited. After PTCy, TRB diversity resembled that of CNI/methotrexate controls. Donor CD8+ memory clones often dominated recipient blood repertoires at later times.

The assay was immunoSEQ multiplex PCR, and TCRdb's table has in-frame clones only and misses some. Singletons are absent from the sample, which has roughly 49,000 clones. This clone was counted at least ten times. Its antigen is unknown. The V gene end was trimmed by 2 bases and the J gene end by 8 bases; junction bases not matched to a gene: 9. Germline V lookup: CDR1 KGHSH, CDR2 LQKENI. The CDR3 has 16 amino acids. V and J are TRBV18 and TRBJ2-1; 10 bases are a match to TRBD2. Specimen: PBMCs. This TCR came from a man aged 35-49 years in good health, CMV-negative, and a related stem cell transplant donor. The CDR3 bases are TGTGCCAGCTCACCAGCCCAAGCGGGAGGGCACGATGAGCAGTTCTTC. It yields the protein CASSPAQAGGHDEQFF.